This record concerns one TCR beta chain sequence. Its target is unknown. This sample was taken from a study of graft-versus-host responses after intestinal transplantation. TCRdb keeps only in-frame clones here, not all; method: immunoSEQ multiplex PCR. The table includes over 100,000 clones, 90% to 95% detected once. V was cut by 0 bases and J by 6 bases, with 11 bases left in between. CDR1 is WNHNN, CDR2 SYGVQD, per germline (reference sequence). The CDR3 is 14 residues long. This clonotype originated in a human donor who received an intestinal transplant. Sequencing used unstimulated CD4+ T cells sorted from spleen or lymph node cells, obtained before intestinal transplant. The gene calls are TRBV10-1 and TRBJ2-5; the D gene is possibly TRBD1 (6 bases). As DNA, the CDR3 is TGCGCCAGCAGTGAGTCCGCAGGGGTGAAGACCCAGTACTTC. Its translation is CASSESAGVKTQYF.